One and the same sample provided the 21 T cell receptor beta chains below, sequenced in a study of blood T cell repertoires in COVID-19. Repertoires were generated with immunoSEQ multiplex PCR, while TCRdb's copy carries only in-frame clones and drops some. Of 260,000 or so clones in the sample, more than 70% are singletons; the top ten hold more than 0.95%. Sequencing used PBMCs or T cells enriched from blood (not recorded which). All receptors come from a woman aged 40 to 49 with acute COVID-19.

The CDR3 here is CASSQAWGGPPLHF. The CDR3 nucleotides read TGTGCCAGCAGCCAAGCCTGGGGCGGACCACCCCTCCACTTT. The chain links TRBV3-1 (or the pseudogene TRBV3-2) to TRBJ1-6, with a weak D call TRBD1 (5 bases). Per the germline V gene, CDR1 is LGHDT and CDR2 is YNNKEL (reference sequence). The CDR3 has 14 amino acids. Trimming took off 1 base at V and 11 bases at J, with 12 bases between the two ends.

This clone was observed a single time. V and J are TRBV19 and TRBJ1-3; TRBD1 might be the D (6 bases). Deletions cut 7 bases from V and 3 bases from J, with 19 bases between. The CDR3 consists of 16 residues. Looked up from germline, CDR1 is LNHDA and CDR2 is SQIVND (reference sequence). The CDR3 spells CASTTNAGARGNTIYF. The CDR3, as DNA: TGTGCCAGTACTACGAACGCAGGGGCTCGTGGAAACACCATATATTTT.

In DNA form, the CDR3 reads TGTGCCAGCAGCGAGTCCACAGGGTTGGGCGCTGAAGCTTTCTTT. This encodes CASSESTGLGAEAFF. The chain recombines TRBV9 with TRBJ1-1; D is perhaps TRBD1 (6 bases). The germline V gene has CDR1 SGDLS and CDR2 YYNGEE. The length of the CDR3 is 15 residues. Deletions cut 3 bases from V and 6 bases from J, with 18 bases between.

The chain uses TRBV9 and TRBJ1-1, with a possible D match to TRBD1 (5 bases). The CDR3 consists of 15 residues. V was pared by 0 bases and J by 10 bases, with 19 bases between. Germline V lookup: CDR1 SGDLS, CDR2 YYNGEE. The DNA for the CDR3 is TGTGCCAGCAGCGTAGACGGGCGGGGGGTCCCTGCAGCTTTCTTT. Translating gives CASSVDGRGVPAAFF.

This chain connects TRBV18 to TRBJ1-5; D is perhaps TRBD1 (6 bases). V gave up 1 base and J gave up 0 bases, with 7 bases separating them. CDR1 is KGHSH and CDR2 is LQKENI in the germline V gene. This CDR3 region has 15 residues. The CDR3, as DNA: TGTGCCAGCTCACCACAGGGGGATAGCAATCAGCCCCAGCATTTT. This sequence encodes CASSPQGDSNQPQHF. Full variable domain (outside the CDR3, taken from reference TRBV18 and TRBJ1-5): NAGVMQNPRHLVRRRGQEARLRCSPMKGHSHVYWYRQLPEEGLKFMVYLQKENIIDESGMPKERFSAEFPKEGPSILRIQQVVRGDSAAYFCASSPQGDSNQPQHFGDGTRLSIL.

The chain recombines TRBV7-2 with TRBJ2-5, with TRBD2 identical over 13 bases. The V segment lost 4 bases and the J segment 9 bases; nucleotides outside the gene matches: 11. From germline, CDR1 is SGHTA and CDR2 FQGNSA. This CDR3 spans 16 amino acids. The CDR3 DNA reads TGTGCCAGCAGCTCCCGGACTAGCGGGGGATTAGGGGCCCAGTACTTC. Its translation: CASSSRTSGGLGAQYF.

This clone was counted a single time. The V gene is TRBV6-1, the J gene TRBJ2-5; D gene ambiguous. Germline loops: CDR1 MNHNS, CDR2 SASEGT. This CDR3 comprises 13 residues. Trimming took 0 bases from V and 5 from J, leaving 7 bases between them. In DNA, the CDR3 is TGTGCCAGCAGTGAAGCGCTCGGGGAGACCCAGTACTTC. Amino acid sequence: CASSEALGETQYF.

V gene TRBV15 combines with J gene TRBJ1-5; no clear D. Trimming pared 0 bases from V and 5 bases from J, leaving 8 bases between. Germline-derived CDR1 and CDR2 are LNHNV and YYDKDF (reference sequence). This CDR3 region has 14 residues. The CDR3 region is CATSREGYDQPQHF. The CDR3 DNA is TGTGCCACCAGCAGAGAGGGCTACGATCAGCCCCAGCATTTT. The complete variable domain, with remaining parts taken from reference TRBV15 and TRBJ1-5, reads DAMVIQNPRYQVTQFGKPVTLSCSQTLNHNVMYWYQQKSSQAPKLLFHYYDKDFNNEADTPDNFQSRRPNTSFCFLDIRSPGLGDTAMYLCATSREGYDQPQHFGDGTRLSIL.

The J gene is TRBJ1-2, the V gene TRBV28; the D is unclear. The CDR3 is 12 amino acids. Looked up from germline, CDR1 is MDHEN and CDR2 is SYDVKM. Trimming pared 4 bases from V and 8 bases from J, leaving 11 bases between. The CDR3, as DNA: TGTGCCAGCAGTTCTACCCGTTCCGGCTACACCTTC. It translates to CASSSTRSGYTF.

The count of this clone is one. CDR3 protein: CASRSTGVRNEQFF. The CDR3 DNA follows: TGTGCCAGCAGATCAACGGGGGTTCGCAATGAGCAGTTCTTC. The V call is TRBV11-2, the J call TRBJ2-1, with D possibly TRBD2 on 6 matching bases. The CDR3 has 14 residues. The germline V gene has CDR1 SGHAT and CDR2 FQNNGV. V was trimmed by 6 bases and J by 6 bases, leaving 15 bases between them.

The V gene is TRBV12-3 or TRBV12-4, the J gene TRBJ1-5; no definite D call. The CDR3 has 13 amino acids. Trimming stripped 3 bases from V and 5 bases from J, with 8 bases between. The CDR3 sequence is CASSFGEYQPQHF. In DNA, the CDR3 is TGTGCCAGCAGTTTCGGGGAGTATCAGCCCCAGCATTTT.

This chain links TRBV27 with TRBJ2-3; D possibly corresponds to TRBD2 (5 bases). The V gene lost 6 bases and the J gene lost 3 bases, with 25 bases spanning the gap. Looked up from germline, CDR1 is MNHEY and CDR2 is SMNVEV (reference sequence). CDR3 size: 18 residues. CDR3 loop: CASSALLWARRGTDTQYF. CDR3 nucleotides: TGTGCCAGCAGCGCTCTTCTCTGGGCCCGGCGAGGGACAGATACGCAGTATTTT.

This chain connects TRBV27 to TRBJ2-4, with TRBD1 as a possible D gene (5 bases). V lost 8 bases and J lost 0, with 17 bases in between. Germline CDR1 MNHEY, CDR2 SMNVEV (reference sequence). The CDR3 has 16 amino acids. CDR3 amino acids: CASGALIGLAKNIQYF. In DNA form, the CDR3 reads TGTGCCAGCGGGGCCCTCATTGGGCTAGCCAAAAACATTCAGTACTTC.

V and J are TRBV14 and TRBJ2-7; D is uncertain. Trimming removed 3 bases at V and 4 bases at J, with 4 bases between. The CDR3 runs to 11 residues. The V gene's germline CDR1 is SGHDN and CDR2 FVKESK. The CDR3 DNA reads TGTGCCAGCAGCCACGGGTACGAGCAGTACTTC. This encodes CASSHGYEQYF.

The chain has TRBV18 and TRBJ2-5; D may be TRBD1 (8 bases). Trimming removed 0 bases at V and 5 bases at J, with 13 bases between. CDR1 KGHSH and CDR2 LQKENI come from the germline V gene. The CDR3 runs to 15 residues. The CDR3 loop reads CASSPPDRGGETQYF. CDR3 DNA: TGTGCCAGCTCACCACCAGACAGGGGAGGGGAGACCCAGTACTTC.

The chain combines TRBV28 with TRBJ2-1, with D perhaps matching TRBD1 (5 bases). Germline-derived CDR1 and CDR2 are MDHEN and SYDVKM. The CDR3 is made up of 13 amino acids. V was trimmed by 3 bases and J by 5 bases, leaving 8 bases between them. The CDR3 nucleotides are TGTGCCAGCAGTTTTCAGGGTCACAATGAGCAGTTCTTC. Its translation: CASSFQGHNEQFF.

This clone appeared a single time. CDR3 loop: CASSYSSGTATYEQYF. CDR3 bases: TGTGCCAGCAGTTACTCGTCCGGGACAGCAACCTACGAGCAGTACTTC. The chain employs TRBV6-5 and TRBJ2-7; 7 bases are a match to TRBD1. CDR3 size: 16 residues. The V gene's germline CDR1 is MNHEY and CDR2 SVGAGI. Trimming removed 0 bases from V and 2 bases from J; junction bases left unmatched: 7.

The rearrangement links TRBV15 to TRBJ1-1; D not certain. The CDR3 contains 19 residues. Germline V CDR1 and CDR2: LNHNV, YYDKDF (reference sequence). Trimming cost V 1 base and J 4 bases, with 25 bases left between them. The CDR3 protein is CATSRARPKNWVEGTEAFF. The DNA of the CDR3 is TGTGCCACCAGCAGAGCCCGTCCTAAAAACTGGGTGGAGGGCACTGAAGCTTTCTTT.

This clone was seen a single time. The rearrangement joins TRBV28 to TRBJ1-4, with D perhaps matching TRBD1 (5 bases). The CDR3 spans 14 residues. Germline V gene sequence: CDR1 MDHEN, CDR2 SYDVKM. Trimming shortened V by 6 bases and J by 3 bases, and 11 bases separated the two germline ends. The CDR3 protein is CASSLGLPNEKLFF. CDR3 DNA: TGTGCCAGCAGCCTGGGACTCCCTAATGAAAAACTGTTTTTT.

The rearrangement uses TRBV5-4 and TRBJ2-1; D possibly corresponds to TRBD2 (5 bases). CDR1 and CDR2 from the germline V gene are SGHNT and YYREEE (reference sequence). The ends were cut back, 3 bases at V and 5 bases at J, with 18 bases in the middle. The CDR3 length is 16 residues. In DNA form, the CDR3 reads TGTGCCAGCAGCTCCAAGACCACCGGGATCCACAATGAGCAGTTCTTC. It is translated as CASSSKTTGIHNEQFF.

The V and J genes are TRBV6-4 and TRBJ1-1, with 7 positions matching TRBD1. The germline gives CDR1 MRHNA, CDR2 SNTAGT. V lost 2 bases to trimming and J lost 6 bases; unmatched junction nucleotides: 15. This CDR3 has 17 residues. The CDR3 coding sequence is TGTGCCAGCAGTGACCCTAAATGGACAGGCTCGAGAGCTGAAGCTTTCTTT. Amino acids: CASSDPKWTGSRAEAFF.